A single sample gave rise to the 2 T cell receptor beta chains below, sequenced in a study of T-cell reconstitution after alpha-beta-depleted transplantation in children. Unique molecular identifiers featured in how the TCRbeta library was prepared. Using its own MiXCR run on the PCR reads, TCRdb lists one record per CDR3 protein. The table has approximately 1,000,000 distinct CDR3 sequences, about 29% seen once; the top ten hold roughly 28%. Here the sequenced sample was PBMCs, mostly from graft donor cells, taken 360 days after TCRalphabeta/CD19-depleted stem cell transplant. The receptor set was obtained from a boy younger than two who had a stem cell transplant for SCID, so the T cells may come from the graft donor.

This clonotype was detected ten times or more. The CDR3 DNA reads TGCAGCGTTGAAGGCAGGGAGGAGACCCAGTACTTC. This translates into CSVEGREETQYF. V gene TRBV29-1 combines with J gene TRBJ2-5, with D perhaps matching TRBD1 or TRBD2 (5 bases each). This CDR3 is 12 amino acids long. Trimming pared 1 base from V and 5 bases from J, leaving 8 bases between. CDR1 is SQVTM, CDR2 ANQGSEA, per germline.

This clonotype was observed a handful of times. The V and J genes are TRBV7-9 and TRBJ2-5; TRBD1 might be the D (6 bases). V dropped 6 bases and J dropped 5 bases, with 13 bases sitting between them. The CDR3 sequence is 13 residues long. Germline CDR1 SEHNR, CDR2 FQNEAQ (reference sequence). CDR3 nucleotide sequence: TGTGCCAGCAGGCCTACAGGGTGGGAGACCCAGTACTTC. The encoded protein is CASRPTGWETQYF.